This entry features one T cell receptor (beta chain) sequence. Original processing methods: Amplification with reference gene primers provided the estimates of nucleated cell counts. The table came from immunoSEQ multiplex PCR; TCRdb's copy has only in-frame clones and leaves some out. That table gives V, J and clone size, and the DNA gave D and trimming. The sample gives about 380,000 clones, about 85% of which show up once; approximately 3.6% is in the top ten. The data were taken from a study of blood T cell repertoires in COVID-19. As for the study in general: Samples came from the United States, Italy and Spain, spanning acute and convalescent COVID-19. PBMCs, B-cell-depleted T cells, or T cells were the source of the cDNA or gDNA that made up the material.

V lost 5 bases, J lost 8 bases, and 12 bases stayed unmatched. Germline V lookup: CDR1 SGHTA, CDR2 FQGTGA. CDR3 length equals 16 residues. This TCR derives from a woman aged 18-29 years with acute or convalescent COVID-19. The chain joins TRBV7-3 to TRBJ2-1; 10 positions match TRBD1. Sequencing used peripheral blood. The CDR3 region is CASSPKPDRGFDEQFF. In nucleotides, the CDR3 is TGTGCCAGCAGCCCGAAGCCGGACAGGGGGTTCGATGAGCAGTTCTTC.